The T cell receptor (beta chain) described here comes from a study of blood T cell repertoires in COVID-19. For the study at large: The origin of the acute and convalescent COVID-19 samples was the United States, Italy and Spain. Sample material is recorded as cDNA or gDNA derived from T cells, B-cell-depleted T cells, or PBMCs.

Original data processing: Estimation of nucleated cell counts relied on the amplification of reference gene primers. Data came from immunoSEQ multiplex PCR; TCRdb stores just in-frame clones and leaves some out. The V and J calls and the clone size are those of that table, but D and trimming were determined from the DNA. The sample carries about 160,000 clones, 85% recorded once. V was pared by 0 bases and J by 8 bases, with 11 bases between. CDR1 is MNHEY, CDR2 SVGAGI, per germline. The CDR3 runs to 14 residues. The sequenced material came from peripheral blood. The chain is built from TRBV6-5 and TRBJ1-3, with D hard to call. This receptor was taken from a man between 40 and 49 years old with acute or convalescent COVID-19. CDR3 DNA: TGTGCCAGCAGTTACTCAGGCCGACGGGACACCATATATTTT. Translation: CASSYSGRRDTIYF.